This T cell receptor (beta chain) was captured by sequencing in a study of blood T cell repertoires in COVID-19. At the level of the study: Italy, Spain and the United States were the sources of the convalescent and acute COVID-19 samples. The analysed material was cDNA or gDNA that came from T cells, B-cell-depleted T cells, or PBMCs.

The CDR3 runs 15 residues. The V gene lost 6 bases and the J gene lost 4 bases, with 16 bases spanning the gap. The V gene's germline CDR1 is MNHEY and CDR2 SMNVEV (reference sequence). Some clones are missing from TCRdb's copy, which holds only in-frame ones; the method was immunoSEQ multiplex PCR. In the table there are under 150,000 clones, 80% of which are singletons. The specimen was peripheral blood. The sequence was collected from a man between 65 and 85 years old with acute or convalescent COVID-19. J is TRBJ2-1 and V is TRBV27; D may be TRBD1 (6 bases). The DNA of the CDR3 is TGTGCCAGCAGGATACGAGGGGGAGTATACAATGAGCAGTTCTTC. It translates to CASRIRGGVYNEQFF.